This T cell receptor (beta chain) was sequenced in a study of blood T cell repertoires in COVID-19 (dated by TCRdb to the early 2020s). For context, the study as a whole: Samples covering the acute and convalescent phases of COVID-19 were provided by collaborators in the United States, Italy and Spain. A freely available public database, intended as a resource for researchers studying the immune response to SARS-CoV-2, is where the repertoires were released. The dataset comprised deeply sampled blood TCRbeta repertoires from subjects exposed to, actively infected with, or recovered from COVID-19. Samples came from the ongoing ImmuneRACE study (first 160 participants) plus 1,254 subjects from 6 global collaborators. The prospective study material was composed of cDNA or gDNA derived from T cells, B-cell-depleted T cells, or PBMCs. Where HLA class I and class II types were available, the types were taken from metadata supplied by the sample provider, not from assay-based typing. Nearly every sample came with metadata listing a de-identified subject ID, COVID-19 status, age in years and sex.

Of note for this clone: Which antigen it targets is not known. No much larger clone is present one base from it, and per-base qualities are unavailable.

Unmatched junction bases come to 10, with V trimmed by 5 bases and J by 9 bases. Based on the germline V gene, the CDR1 and CDR2 sequences are MDHEN and SYDVKM. Reading from cysteine to phenylalanine, the CDR3 counts 15 amino acids. The entry retains the CDR3 DNA only, 45 bases that are in frame from base 1. What the research found in general, with its limitations: How much clinical and demographic metadata was included differed by source and by participant, and the metadata was provided uncurated.

At one collaborating source in Seattle, patients were enrolled during active infection and were followed longitudinally through the course of disease. The collaborating institutions used their own protocols to collect whole blood in K2EDTA tubes. For TCRbeta analysis, collaborators shipped samples as frozen whole blood, isolated PBMCs, or DNA extracted from either of those sample types. TCRbeta CDR3 regions were amplified from genomic DNA using the immunoSEQ Assay, a bias-controlled multiplex PCR. Under the source paper's analysis protocol: Nucleated cell counts per sample were estimated from amplification of reference gene primers within the assay. To quantify the absolute abundance of each unique TCRbeta CDR3 rearrangement, sequence reads were collapsed and filtered. For each sample, productive Simpson clonality was calculated as the square root of Simpson's diversity index across productive rearrangements. This immuneACCESS table, as held by TCRdb, lists in-frame sequences with V and J called but not all clones. Of the missing ones, under half trace to an unresolved V gene in checked studies; the others have no known cause. V, J and clone size are those of that table, while D and trimming were read from the DNA. The sample yields tens of thousands of clones; 81% were counted once. Over 20% of the sample is held by the ten biggest clonotypes.

The chain was built from TRBV28 and TRBJ1-6, and 7 bases in between align with TRBD1. The TCR sequence derives from an elderly woman with COVID-19, enrolled during active disease. The sequencing sample was made of peripheral blood. CDR3 reads: CASSPLGTAPSPLHF. The bases read TGTGCCAGCAGTCCGCTCGGGACAGCCCCTTCACCCCTCCACTTT. The full variable domain, completed from the reference TRBV28 and TRBJ1-6 proteins outside the CDR3, reads DVKVTQSSRYLVKRTGEKVFLECVQDMDHENMFWYRQDPGLGLRLIYFSYDVKMKEKGDIPEGYSVSREKKERFSLILESASTNQTSMYLCASSPLGTAPSPLHFGNGTRLTVT.